The present TCR beta chain was sequenced within a study of blood T cell repertoires in COVID-19. Overall study context: The origin of the acute and convalescent COVID-19 samples was the United States, Italy and Spain. From T cells, B-cell-depleted T cells, or PBMCs came the material, which was cDNA or gDNA.

In germline, CDR1 is MGHDK, CDR2 SYGVNS. The CDR3 contains 16 residues. The V gene end was trimmed by 7 bases and the J gene end by 1 base; junction bases not matched to a gene: 9. The repertoire was sequenced with immunoSEQ multiplex PCR; TCRdb's copy has only in-frame clones and lacks some. The sample carries over 200,000 clones, 85% to 90% recorded once. Sequenced: peripheral blood. This sequence was found in a man aged 50-60 years with COVID-19, enrolled during active disease. The chain is built from TRBV25-1 and TRBJ1-1; 10 nucleotides align to TRBD1. This chain's CDR3 is CASKETGGAGNTEAFF. CDR3 nucleotides: TGTGCCAGCAAAGAGACAGGGGGCGCCGGGAACACTGAAGCTTTCTTT.